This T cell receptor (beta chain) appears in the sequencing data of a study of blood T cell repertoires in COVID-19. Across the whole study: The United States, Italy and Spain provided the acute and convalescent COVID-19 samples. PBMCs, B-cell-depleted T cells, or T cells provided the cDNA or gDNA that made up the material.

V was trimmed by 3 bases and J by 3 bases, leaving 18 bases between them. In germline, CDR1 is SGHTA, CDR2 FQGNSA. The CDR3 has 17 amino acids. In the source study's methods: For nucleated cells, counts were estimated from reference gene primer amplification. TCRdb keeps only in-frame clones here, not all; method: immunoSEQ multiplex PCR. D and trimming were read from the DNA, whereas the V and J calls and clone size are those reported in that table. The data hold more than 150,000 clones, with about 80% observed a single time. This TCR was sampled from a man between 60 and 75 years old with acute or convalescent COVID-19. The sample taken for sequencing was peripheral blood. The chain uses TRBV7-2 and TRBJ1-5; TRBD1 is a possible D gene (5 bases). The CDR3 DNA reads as TGTGCCAGCAGCTTCGGTCCTGTGGCGGGGCTCAATCAGCCCCAGCATTTT. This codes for CASSFGPVAGLNQPQHF. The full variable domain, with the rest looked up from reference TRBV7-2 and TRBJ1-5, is GAGVSQSPSNKVTEKGKDVELRCDPISGHTALYWYRQSLGQGLEFLIYFQGNSAPDKSGLPSDRFSAERTGGSVSTLTIQRTQQEDSAVYLCASSFGPVAGLNQPQHFGDGTRLSIL.